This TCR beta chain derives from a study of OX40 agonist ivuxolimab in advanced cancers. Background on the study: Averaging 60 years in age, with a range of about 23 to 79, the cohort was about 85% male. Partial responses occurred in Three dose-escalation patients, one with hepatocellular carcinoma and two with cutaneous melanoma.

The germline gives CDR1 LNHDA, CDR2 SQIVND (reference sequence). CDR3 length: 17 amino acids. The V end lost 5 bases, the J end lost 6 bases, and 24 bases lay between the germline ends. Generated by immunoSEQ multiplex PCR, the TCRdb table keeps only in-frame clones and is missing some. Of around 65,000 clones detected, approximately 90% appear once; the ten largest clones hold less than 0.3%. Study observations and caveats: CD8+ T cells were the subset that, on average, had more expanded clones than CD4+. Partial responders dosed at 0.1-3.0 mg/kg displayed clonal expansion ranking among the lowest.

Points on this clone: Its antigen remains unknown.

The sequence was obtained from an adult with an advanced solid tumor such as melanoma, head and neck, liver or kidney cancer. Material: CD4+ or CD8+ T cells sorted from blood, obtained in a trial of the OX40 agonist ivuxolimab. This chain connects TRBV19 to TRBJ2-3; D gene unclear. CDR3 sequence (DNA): TGTGCCAGTAGTCTCATCTCGGGTAGCTGGGCCACGGATACGCAGTATTTT. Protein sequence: CASSLISGSWATDTQYF.